This TCR beta chain is from a study of T cell changes during pregnancy in multiple sclerosis (dated by TCRdb to the late 2010s). Background on the whole study: Changes in the T cell repertoire over the course of pregnancy were examined in this study in women with multiple sclerosis.

On this clone itself: Its antigen target is currently unknown. No clone much larger than this one lies a single base away; base qualities are absent.

Germline trimming: 5 bases from V, 7 bases from J; junction bases outside gene matches: 5. Its CDR3 holds 13 amino acids, cysteine through phenylalanine. Just the 39-base CDR3 DNA is kept, in frame starting at base 1. Per the germline V gene, MDHEN is the CDR1 and SYDVKM is the CDR2. Receptors were amplified or captured by the immunoSEQ multiplex PCR assay. Imported from immuneACCESS, the table was reduced by TCRdb to in-frame sequences with V and J called. These copies leave out some clones; in studies compared against another copy, an unresolved V gene accounts for under half, and the cause of the remainder is not known. The sample table holds some 53,000 clones, of which 85% to 95% were seen once. Approximately 0.25% of the sample rests with the top ten.

The TCR was taken from a female donor with multiple sclerosis, enrolled in a pregnancy study. The material sequenced was CD4+ T cells from peripheral blood mononuclear cells, taken in the third trimester of pregnancy. This receptor chain uses TRBV28 and TRBJ2-4, with 7 junctional bases fitting TRBD1. The DNA is TGTGCCAGCAGTCCACGGACAGGTAACATTCAGTACTTC. This gives the protein CASSPRTGNIQYF.